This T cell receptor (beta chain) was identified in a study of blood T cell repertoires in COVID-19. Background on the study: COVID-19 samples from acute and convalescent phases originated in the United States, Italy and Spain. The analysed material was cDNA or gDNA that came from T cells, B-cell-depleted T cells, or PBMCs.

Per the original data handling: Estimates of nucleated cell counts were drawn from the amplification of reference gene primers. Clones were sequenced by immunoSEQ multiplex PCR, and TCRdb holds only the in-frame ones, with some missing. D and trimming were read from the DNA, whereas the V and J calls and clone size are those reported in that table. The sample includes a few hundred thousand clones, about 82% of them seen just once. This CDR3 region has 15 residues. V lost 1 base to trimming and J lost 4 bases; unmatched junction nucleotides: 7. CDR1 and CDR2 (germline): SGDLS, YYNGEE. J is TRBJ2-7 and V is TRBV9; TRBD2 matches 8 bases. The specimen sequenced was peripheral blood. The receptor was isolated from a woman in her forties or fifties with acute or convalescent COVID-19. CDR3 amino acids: CASSVLPGGLYEQYF. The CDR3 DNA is TGTGCCAGCAGCGTACTTCCGGGAGGGTTATACGAGCAGTACTTC.